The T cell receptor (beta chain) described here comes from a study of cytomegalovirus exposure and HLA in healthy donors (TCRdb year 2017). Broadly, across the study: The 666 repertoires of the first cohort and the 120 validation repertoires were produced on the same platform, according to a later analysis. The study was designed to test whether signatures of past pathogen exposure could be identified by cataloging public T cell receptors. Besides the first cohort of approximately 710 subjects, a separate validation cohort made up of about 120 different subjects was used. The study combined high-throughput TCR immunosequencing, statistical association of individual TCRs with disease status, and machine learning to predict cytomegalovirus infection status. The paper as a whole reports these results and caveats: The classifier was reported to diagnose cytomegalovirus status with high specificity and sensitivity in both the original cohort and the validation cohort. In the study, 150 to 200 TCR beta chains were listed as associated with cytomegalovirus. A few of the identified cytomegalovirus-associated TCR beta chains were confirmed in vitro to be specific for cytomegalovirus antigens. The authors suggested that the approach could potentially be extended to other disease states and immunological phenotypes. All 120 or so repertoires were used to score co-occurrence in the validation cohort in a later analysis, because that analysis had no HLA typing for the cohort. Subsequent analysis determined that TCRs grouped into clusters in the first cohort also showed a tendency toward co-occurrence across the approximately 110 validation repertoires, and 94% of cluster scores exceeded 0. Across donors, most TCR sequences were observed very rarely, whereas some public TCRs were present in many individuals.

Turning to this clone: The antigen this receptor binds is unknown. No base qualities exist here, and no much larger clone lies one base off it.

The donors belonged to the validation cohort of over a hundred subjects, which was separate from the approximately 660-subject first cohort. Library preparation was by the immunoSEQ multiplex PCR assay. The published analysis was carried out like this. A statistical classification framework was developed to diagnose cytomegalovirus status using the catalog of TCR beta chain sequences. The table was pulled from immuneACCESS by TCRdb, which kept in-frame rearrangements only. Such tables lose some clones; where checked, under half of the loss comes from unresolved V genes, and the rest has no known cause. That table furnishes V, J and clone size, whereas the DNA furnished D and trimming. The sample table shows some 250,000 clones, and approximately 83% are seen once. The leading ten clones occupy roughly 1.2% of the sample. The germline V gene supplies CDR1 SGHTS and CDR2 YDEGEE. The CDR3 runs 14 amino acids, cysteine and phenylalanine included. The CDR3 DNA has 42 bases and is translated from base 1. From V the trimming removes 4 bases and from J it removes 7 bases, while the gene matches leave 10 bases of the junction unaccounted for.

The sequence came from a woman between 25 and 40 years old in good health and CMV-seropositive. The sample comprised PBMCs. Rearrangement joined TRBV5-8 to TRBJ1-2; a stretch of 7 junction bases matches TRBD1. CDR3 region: CASSPGGGAGGYTF. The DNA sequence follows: TGTGCCAGCAGCCCCGGAGGGGGCGCGGGTGGCTACACCTTC. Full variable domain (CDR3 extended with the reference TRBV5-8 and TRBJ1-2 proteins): EAGVTQSPTHLIKTRGQQATLRCSPISGHTSVYWYQQALGLGLQFLLWYDEGEERNRGNFPPRFSGRQFPNYSSELNVNALELEDSALYLCASSPGGGAGGYTFGSGTRLTVV.